There are many counts of the clone carrying this TCR beta chain. Its antigen remains unidentified. This CDR3 contains 15 residues. The V and J ends lost 0 bases and 4 bases respectively, with 9 bases between them. CDR1 and CDR2 from the germline V gene are LGHDT and YNNKEL (reference sequence). These data are taken from a study of regulatory T cells in long-lasting Graves disease. Overall study findings and caveats: The TCR repertoire of persistent Graves' patients was less diverse than that of newly diagnosed ones. Clonotypes that were public and shared totalled about 2,500 in persistent patients versus over 800 in new patients. Persistent disease preferred TRBV28, TRBJ1-2 and TRBJ2-5.

Library construction for TCR beta used iRepertoire HTBI primers and Arm-PCR of CDR3 regions. MiXCR, run by TCRdb on the multiplex PCR reads, gives a single entry per CDR3 protein. This table holds approximately 300,000 distinct CDR3 sequences, 15% to 20% found once. Indicated time point: newly diagnosed GD, antithyroid drugs for less than 3 months. Scientists built the TCR library using RNA that was extracted from PBMCs. Those enrolled as patients came out of an endocrinology department in Xi'an, China. This specimen was peripheral blood mononuclear cells (PBMCs), taken at new diagnosis, from a patient treated with antithyroid drugs. This receptor was obtained from a female donor with Graves disease. The V gene is TRBV3-1, the J gene TRBJ2-2; D gene ambiguous. CDR3 region: CASSQDRFGTGELFF. CDR3 DNA: TGTGCCAGCAGCCAAGACCGATTCGGCACCGGGGAGCTGTTTTTT.